This record covers a single T cell receptor (beta chain). The sample belongs to a study of naive and memory T cell subsets. There are 19 residues in the CDR3. Germline-derived CDR1 and CDR2 are SGHRS and YFSETQ. Trimming removed 4 bases from V and 4 bases from J; junction bases left unmatched: 13. An oligonucleotide containing a UMI was ligated to the 3' end of TCR cDNA. Whole blood, approximately 2.3 ml, came from adult healthy volunteers. Ligated cDNA underwent four rounds of PCR with nested alpha and beta constant region primers and SP2. TCRdb re-called the 5' RACE reads through MiXCR, storing one row per CDR3 protein. The table records 45,000 to 55,000 distinct CDR3 sequences, 4% to 5% of them present only once.

This rearrangement joins TRBV5-1 to TRBJ2-1; 14 bases are a match to TRBD2. The clonotype originates from a female donor in good health. As DNA, the CDR3 is TGCGCCAGCAGCCAAGGACTAGCGGGAGGCTTGGGGGGGTACAATGAGCAGTTCTTC. Its translation is CASSQGLAGGLGGYNEQFF.